Included here is one T cell receptor beta chain sequence, with context. The sample comes from a study of blood T cell repertoires in COVID-19. Looking at the study overall: PBMCs, B-cell-depleted T cells, or T cells provided the cDNA or gDNA that made up the material.

CDR3 length: 17 residues. CDR1 and CDR2 from the germline V gene are MNHNS and SASEGT. V lost 2 bases and J lost 9, with 23 bases in between. Participant ages covered about 18 to 100 years across about 22 US areas. Participant reports of clinical history set cohort assignment. Repertoires were generated with immunoSEQ multiplex PCR, while TCRdb's copy carries only in-frame clones and drops some. This sample carries about 240,000 clones, about 90% of them seen once, and the ten largest clones take 3.3%. The sequence was obtained from a woman aged 40 to 49 with acute COVID-19. The sample consisted of PBMCs or T cells enriched from blood (not recorded which). The chain has TRBV6-1 and TRBJ2-1; D possibly corresponds to TRBD1 (6 bases). The CDR3 reads CASSELRSGTTKSEQFF. Written as DNA, the CDR3 is TGTGCCAGCAGTGAATTAAGGAGTGGGACAACTAAAAGTGAGCAGTTCTTC.